Below, one T cell receptor beta chain is given with its context. The record originates from a study of T cells of healthy individuals. Germline CDR1 and CDR2: DFQATT and SNEGSKA (reference sequence). V trimming: 6 bases; J trimming: 6 bases; junction bases outside the gene matches: 6. This CDR3 region has 13 residues. A single record per CDR3 protein comes from TCRdb applying MiXCR to the 5' RACE reads. This table holds tens of thousands of distinct CDR3 sequences, 15% to 20% found once. This TCR came from a human donor in good health. This sequence joins TRBV20-1 and TRBJ2-3; 10 bases match TRBD2. The CDR3 loop is CSALAGARDTQYF. CDR3 sequence (DNA): TGCAGTGCCCTAGCGGGGGCGCGGGATACGCAGTATTTT.